The 15 T cell receptor beta chains listed next were all sequenced from one sample in a study of STAT5B mutations in CD4+ large granular lymphocyte leukemia. The assay was immunoSEQ multiplex PCR, and TCRdb's table has in-frame clones only and misses some. The sample lists roughly 48,000 clones, 60% to 75% occurring once. Sequencing was done on a sample of CD4+ T cells from blood buffy coats. Receptors originate from a human donor in good health.

The chain joins TRBV7-9 to TRBJ1-2; 10 bases line up with TRBD1. V gave up 11 bases and J gave up 11 bases; unmatched junction bases: 17. This CDR3 spans 14 amino acids. Germline V gene lookup returns CDR1 SEHNR and CDR2 FQNEAQ (reference sequence). The CDR3 region has the DNA TGTGCCGGATCCTACGGGACAGGGGCCTCCGGGTACACCTTC. This codes for CAGSYGTGASGYTF.

J is TRBJ1-6 and V is TRBV28, with TRBD1 matching 8 bases. The V gene's germline CDR1 is MDHEN and CDR2 SYDVKM. Trimming removed 5 bases from V and 9 bases from J; junction bases left unmatched: 6. The CDR3 consists of 14 residues. Written as DNA, the CDR3 is TGTGCCAGCAGTCCGGGACAGGTTACTTCACCCCTCCACTTT. Amino acids: CASSPGQVTSPLHF.

The CDR3 protein is CASSLAHTAGGQETQYF. The CDR3 DNA reads as TGTGCCAGCAGCTTGGCTCATACGGCGGGGGGGCAGGAGACCCAGTACTTC. The chain recombines TRBV5-6 with TRBJ2-5; 9 bases are shared with TRBD2. The CDR3 covers 17 residues. V trimming: 0 bases; J trimming: 5 bases; junction bases outside the gene matches: 11. Germline CDR1 reads SGHDT; CDR2 reads YYEEEE.

The gene calls are TRBV7-2 and TRBJ1-6, with a tentative D call TRBD1 (6 bases). V lost 1 base, J lost 0 bases, and 10 bases lay in between. In germline, CDR1 is SGHTA, CDR2 FQGNSA. The CDR3 consists of 17 residues. CDR3 loop: CASSLDSGASYNSPLHF. For the CDR3, the DNA is TGTGCCAGCAGCTTAGATTCAGGGGCCTCCTATAATTCACCCCTCCACTTT.

This chain connects TRBV5-8 to TRBJ2-1; possibly TRBD2 for D (5 bases). CDR3 size: 14 residues. Trimming left V 4 bases short and J 5 bases short, with 13 bases between. Per the germline V gene, CDR1 is SGHTS and CDR2 is YDEGEE. The CDR3 region has the DNA TGTGCCAGCAGCCAAGGACGGGAAAACAATGAGCAGTTCTTC. This translates into CASSQGRENNEQFF. The variable domain in full, completed from reference TRBV5-8 and TRBJ2-1, reads EAGVTQSPTHLIKTRGQQATLRCSPISGHTSVYWYQQALGLGLQFLLWYDEGEERNRGNFPPRFSGRQFPNYSSELNVNALELEDSALYLCASSQGRENNEQFFGPGTRLTVL.

The V and J genes are TRBV18 and TRBJ1-3; D is unresolved. CDR1 is KGHSH, CDR2 LQKENI, per germline. This CDR3 has 19 amino acids. Between the trimmed V and J ends, which lost 0 bases and 0 bases, there was a span of 18 bases. CDR3 amino acids: CASSPPESKGRSSGNTIYF. The CDR3 DNA follows: TGTGCCAGCTCACCACCTGAGTCTAAAGGCCGGAGCTCTGGAAACACCATATATTTT.

The chain combines TRBV19 with TRBJ2-2, with D perhaps TRBD2 (5 bases). The CDR3 consists of 13 residues. Trimming took off 4 bases at V and 8 bases at J, with 11 bases between the two ends. Germline CDR1 LNHDA, CDR2 SQIVND (reference sequence). CDR3 DNA sequence: TGTGCCAGTAGTACAGTACCGGGAGGGGAGCTGTTTTTT. It specifies CASSTVPGGELFF.

The chain uses TRBV5-4 and TRBJ1-1; D is undetermined. CDR3 length: 15 residues. Germline CDR1 is SGHNT and CDR2 is YYREEE (reference sequence). Deletions cut 3 bases from V and 4 bases from J, with 16 bases between. Here the CDR3 reads CASSSGGTAVTEAFF. In DNA form, the CDR3 reads TGTGCCAGCAGCTCGGGTGGCACAGCCGTCACTGAAGCTTTCTTT.

This clone showed up just a few times. This chain connects TRBV4-2 to TRBJ1-6, with D possibly matching TRBD1 (6 bases). The germline gives CDR1 LGHNA, CDR2 YNFKEQ. The length of the CDR3 is 15 residues. Between the trimmed V and J ends, which lost 3 bases and 7 bases, there was a span of 13 bases. CDR3 protein: CASSQPQRGNSPLHF. CDR3 DNA sequence: TGTGCCAGCAGCCAGCCCCAGAGGGGGAATTCACCCCTCCACTTT.

The CDR3 region is CASSSGNTIYF. The CDR3 bases are TGTGCCAGCAGCTCTGGAAACACCATATATTTT. The genes are TRBV27 and TRBJ1-3, with D uncertain. This CDR3 is built from 11 residues. Germline V CDR1 and CDR2: MNHEY, SMNVEV (reference sequence). V was clipped by 6 bases and J by 0 bases, with 0 bases between them.

V is TRBV7-9 and J is TRBJ1-5; D is perhaps TRBD1 (5 bases). CDR3 length equals 13 residues. V was trimmed by 5 bases and J by 5 bases, leaving 10 bases between them. The germline V gene encodes CDR1 SEHNR and CDR2 FQNEAQ (reference sequence). Here the CDR3 DNA reads TGTGCCAGCAGCCAGGGCGGGGATCAGCCCCAGCATTTT. The encoded protein is CASSQGGDQPQHF.

This clone occurred once. The chain combines TRBV2 with TRBJ2-1; D gene unclear. CDR3 size: 13 residues. V lost 3 bases to trimming and J lost 3 bases, with 6 bases between them. Germline CDR1 SNHLY, CDR2 FYNNEI. The CDR3 is CASSESGYNEQFF. CDR3 DNA sequence: TGTGCCAGCAGTGAGTCTGGCTACAATGAGCAGTTCTTC.

The V and J genes are TRBV28 and TRBJ1-4; TRBD1 agrees at 10 bases. J lost 7 bases, V lost 2 bases, and 4 bases had no gene match. The germline CDR1 and CDR2 sequences are MDHEN and SYDVKM. The CDR3 is 15 residues long. In nucleotides, the CDR3 is TGTGCCAGCAGTTTAAGCGGACAGGGGGGTGAAAAACTGTTTTTT. It codes for CASSLSGQGGEKLFF. Together with reference TRBV28 and TRBJ1-4, the CDR3 gives the full variable domain: DVKVTQSSRYLVKRTGEKVFLECVQDMDHENMFWYRQDPGLGLRLIYFSYDVKMKEKGDIPEGYSVSREKKERFSLILESASTNQTSMYLCASSLSGQGGEKLFFGSGTQLSVL.

The rearrangement uses TRBV28 and TRBJ1-2, with D maybe TRBD1 (6 bases). Trimming removed 2 bases from V and 7 bases from J, with 17 bases in between. The CDR3 consists of 15 residues. Germline-derived CDR1 and CDR2 are MDHEN and SYDVKM. CDR3 sequence (DNA): TGTGCCAGCAGTTTAGAGTTCGGGGGGCTCGGTGGCTACACCTTC. The encoded protein is CASSLEFGGLGGYTF.

The chain employs TRBV18 and TRBJ2-1, with 7 bases identical to TRBD1. Germline V CDR1 and CDR2: KGHSH, LQKENI. The V gene end was trimmed by 1 base and the J gene end by 5 bases; junction bases not matched to a gene: 2. This CDR3 is built from 14 residues. This chain's CDR3 is CASSPLGTDNEQFF. DNA of the CDR3: TGTGCCAGCTCACCACTAGGGACAGACAATGAGCAGTTCTTC.